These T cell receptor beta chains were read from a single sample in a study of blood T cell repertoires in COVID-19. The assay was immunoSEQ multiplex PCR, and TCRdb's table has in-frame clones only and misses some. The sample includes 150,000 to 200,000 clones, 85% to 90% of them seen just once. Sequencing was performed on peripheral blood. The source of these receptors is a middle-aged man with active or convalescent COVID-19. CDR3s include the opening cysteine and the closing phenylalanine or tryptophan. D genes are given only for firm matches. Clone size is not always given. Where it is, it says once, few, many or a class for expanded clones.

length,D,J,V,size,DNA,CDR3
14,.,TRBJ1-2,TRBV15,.,TGTGCCACCAGCAGAGATGAGTCCGGTTTTGGCTACACCTTC,CATSRDESGFGYTF
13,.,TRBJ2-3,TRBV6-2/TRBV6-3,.,TGTGCCAGCAGCCGACTGAATACAGATACGCAGTATTTT,CASSRLNTDTQYF
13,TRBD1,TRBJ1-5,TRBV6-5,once,TGTGCCAGCAGTCTAGACAGGGGCCAGCCCCAGCATTTT,CASSLDRGQPQHF
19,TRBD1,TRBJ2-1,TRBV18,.,TGTGCCAGCTCAGTATCCGGGACAGGGGGCCTTCCCTCCTACAATGAGCAGTTCTTC,CASSVSGTGGLPSYNEQFF
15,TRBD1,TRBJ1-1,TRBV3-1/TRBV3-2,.,TGTGCCAGCAGCCCTGGACAGGGATCGGGGACTGAAGCTTTCTTT,CASSPGQGSGTEAFF
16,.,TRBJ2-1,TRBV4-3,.,TGCGCCAGCAGCCAAGGTAGGGGGTACGTTTACAATGAGCAGTTCTTC,CASSQGRGYVYNEQFF
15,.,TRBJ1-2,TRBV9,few,TGTGCCAGCAGCGTAAAGGAGGGAGGGAACTATGGCTACACCTTC,CASSVKEGGNYGYTF
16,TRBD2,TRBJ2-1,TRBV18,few,TGTGCCAGCTCACCTGCCCGGAGCGGGGTGTCGAGTGAGCAGTTCTTC,CASSPARSGVSSEQFF
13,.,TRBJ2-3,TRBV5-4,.,TGTGCCAGCAGCTTCCTGAGCACAGGTACGCAGTATTTT,CASSFLSTGTQYF
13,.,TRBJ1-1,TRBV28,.,TGTGCCAGCAATAAGCAAGCGAACACTGAAGCTTTCTTT,CASNKQANTEAFF
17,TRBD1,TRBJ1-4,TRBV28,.,TGTGCCAGCAGTTCCTACCGACAGGGTGAGGCTAATGAAAAACTGTTTTTT,CASSSYRQGEANEKLFF
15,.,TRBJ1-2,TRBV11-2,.,TGTGCCAGCAGCTTAGAAACAGGCCCTAACTATGGCTACACCTTC,CASSLETGPNYGYTF
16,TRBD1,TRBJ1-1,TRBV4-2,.,TGTGCCAGCAGCCAGTATAGTTCGGCAGGGGGCCCTGAAGCTTTCTTT,CASSQYSSAGGPEAFF
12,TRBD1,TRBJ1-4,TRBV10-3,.,TGTGCCATAGGACAGGGTAATGAAAAACTGTTTTTT,CAIGQGNEKLFF
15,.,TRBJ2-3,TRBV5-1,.,TGCGCCAACCCGAGGAGGGGCTTTAGCACAGATACGCAGTATTTT,CANPRRGFSTDTQYF
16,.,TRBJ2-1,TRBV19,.,TGTGCCAGTAGTATAGAAGGGGGTCGCTCCTACAATGAGCAGTTCTTC,CASSIEGGRSYNEQFF
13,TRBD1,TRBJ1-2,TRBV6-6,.,TGTGCCAGCAGTCTCCGGACAGGGGATGGCTACACCTTC,CASSLRTGDGYTF
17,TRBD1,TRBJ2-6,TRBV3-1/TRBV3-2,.,TGTGCCAGCAGCCAGGGACAGGGGGCGGATGGGGCCAACGTCCTGACTTTC,CASSQGQGADGANVLTF
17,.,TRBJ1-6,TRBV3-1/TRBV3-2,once,TGTGCCAGCAGCCAAAACACTCATGGAACGGGGAATTCACCCCTCCACTTT,CASSQNTHGTGNSPLHF
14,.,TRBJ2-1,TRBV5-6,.,TGTGCCAGCAGCCCCTTAAGGAGGTTAGGTGAGCAGTTCTTC,CASSPLRRLGEQFF
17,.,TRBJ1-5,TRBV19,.,TGTGCCAGTAGTACTCTAGTGGGGCCGGGTAGCAATCAGCCCCAGCATTTT,CASSTLVGPGSNQPQHF
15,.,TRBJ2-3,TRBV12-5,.,TGTGCTAGTGGTTTCGGGGATACGGGGACAGATACGCAGTATTTT,CASGFGDTGTDTQYF
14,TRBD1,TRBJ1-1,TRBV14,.,TGTGCCAGCAGCTCCCGGACAGGGAACACTGAAGCTTTCTTT,CASSSRTGNTEAFF
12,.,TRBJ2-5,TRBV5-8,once,TGTGCCAGCAGCTCATACTTTATGACCCAGTACTTC,CASSSYFMTQYF
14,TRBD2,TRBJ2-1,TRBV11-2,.,TGTGCCAGCAGCTTGGACTCCTGGGGGGGTGAGCAGTTCTTC,CASSLDSWGGEQFF
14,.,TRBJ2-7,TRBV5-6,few,TGTGCCAGCAGCTTGGGGTTAGGGGGCTACGAGCAGTACTTC,CASSLGLGGYEQYF
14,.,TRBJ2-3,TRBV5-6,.,TGTGCCAGCAGCTTGAACAGGGTCGGCGATACGCAGTATTTT,CASSLNRVGDTQYF
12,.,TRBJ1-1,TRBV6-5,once,TGTGCCACCCGAAAGAGAGAAGCTGAAGCTTTCTTT,CATRKREAEAFF
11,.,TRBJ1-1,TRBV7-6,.,TGTGCCAGCAGCTTAGGACAGGCAGTTACCTTT,CASSLGQAVTF
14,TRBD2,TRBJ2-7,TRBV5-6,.,TGTGCCAGCAGTCAGGGACTAGCGGACCGTGGAATGTACTTC,CASSQGLADRGMYF
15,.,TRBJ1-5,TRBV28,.,TGTGCCAGCAGTTGGGCAGCACATAGCAATCAGCCCCAGCATTTT,CASSWAAHSNQPQHF
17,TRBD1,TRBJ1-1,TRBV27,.,TGTGCCAGCAGTTTATCCGGGACAGGGGGCCTGGGCACTGAAGCTTTCTTT,CASSLSGTGGLGTEAFF
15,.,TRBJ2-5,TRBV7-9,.,TGTGCCAGCAGCTTAGCGCGCCAGGGGAAAGAGACCCAGTACTTC,CASSLARQGKETQYF
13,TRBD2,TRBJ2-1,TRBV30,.,TGTGCCTGGACTAGCGGGACTTACAATGAGCAGTTCTTC,CAWTSGTYNEQFF
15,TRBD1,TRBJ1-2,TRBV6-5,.,TGTGCCAGCAGTTACCTCACAGGGGGTAACTATGGCTACACCTTC,CASSYLTGGNYGYTF